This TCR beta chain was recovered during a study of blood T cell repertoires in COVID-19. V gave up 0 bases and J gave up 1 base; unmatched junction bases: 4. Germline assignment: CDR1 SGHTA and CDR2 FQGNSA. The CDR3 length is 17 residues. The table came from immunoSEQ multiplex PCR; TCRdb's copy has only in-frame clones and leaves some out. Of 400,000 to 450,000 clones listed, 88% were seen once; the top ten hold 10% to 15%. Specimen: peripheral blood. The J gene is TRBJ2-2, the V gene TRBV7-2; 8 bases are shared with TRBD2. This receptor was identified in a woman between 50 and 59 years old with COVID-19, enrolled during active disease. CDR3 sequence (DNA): TGTGCCAGCAGCTTAGCACGCGGGGGGCGGAACACCGGGGAGCTGTTTTTT. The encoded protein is CASSLARGGRNTGELFF.